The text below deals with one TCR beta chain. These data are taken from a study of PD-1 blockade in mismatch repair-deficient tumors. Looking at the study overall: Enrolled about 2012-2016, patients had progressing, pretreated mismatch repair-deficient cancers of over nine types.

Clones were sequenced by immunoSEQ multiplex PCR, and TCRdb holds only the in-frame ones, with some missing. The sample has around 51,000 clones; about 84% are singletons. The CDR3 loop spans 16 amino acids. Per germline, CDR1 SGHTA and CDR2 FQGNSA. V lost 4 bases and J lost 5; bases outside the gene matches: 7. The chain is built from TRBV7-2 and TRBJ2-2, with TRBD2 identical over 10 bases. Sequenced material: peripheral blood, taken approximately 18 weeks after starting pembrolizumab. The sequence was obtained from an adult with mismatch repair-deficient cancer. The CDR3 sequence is CASSSLAGVRTGELFF. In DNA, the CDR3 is TGTGCCAGCAGCTCGCTAGCGGGAGTACGTACCGGGGAGCTGTTTTTT. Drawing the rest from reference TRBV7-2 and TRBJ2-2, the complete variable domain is GAGVSQSPSNKVTEKGKDVELRCDPISGHTALYWYRQSLGQGLEFLIYFQGNSAPDKSGLPSDRFSAERTGGSVSTLTIQRTQQEDSAVYLCASSSLAGVRTGELFFGEGSRLTVL.